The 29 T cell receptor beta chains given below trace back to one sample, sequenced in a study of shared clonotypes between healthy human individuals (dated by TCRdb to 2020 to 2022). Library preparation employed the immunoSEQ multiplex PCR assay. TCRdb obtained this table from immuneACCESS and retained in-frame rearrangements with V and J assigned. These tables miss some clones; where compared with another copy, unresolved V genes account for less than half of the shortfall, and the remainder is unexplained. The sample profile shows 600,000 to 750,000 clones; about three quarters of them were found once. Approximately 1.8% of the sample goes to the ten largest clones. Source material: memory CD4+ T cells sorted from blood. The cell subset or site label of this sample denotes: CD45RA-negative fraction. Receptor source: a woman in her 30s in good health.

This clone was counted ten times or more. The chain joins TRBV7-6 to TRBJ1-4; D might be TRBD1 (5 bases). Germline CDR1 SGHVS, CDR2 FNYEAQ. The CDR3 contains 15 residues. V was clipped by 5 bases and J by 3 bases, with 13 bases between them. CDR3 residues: CASSHTRQSNEKLFF. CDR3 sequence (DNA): TGTGCCAGCAGCCATACACGACAGTCTAATGAAAAACTGTTTTTT.

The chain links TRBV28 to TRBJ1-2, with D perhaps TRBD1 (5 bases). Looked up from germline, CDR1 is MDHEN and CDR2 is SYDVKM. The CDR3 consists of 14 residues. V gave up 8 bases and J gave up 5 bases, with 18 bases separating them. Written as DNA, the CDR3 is TGTGCCAGCTCCTTCCCGGGACGGGTATATGGCTACACCTTC. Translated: CASSFPGRVYGYTF.

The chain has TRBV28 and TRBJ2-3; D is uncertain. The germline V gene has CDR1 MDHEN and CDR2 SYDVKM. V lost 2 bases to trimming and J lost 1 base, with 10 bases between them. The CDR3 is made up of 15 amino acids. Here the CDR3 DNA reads TGTGCCAGCAGTTTAATCCAGGATCGCACAGATACGCAGTATTTT. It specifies CASSLIQDRTDTQYF.

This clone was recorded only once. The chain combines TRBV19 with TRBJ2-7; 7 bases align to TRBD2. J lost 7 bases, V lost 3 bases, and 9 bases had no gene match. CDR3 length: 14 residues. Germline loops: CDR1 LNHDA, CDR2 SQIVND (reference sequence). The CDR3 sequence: CASSIVRTSLEQYF. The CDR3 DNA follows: TGTGCCAGTAGTATTGTGCGGACTAGTCTAGAGCAGTACTTC.

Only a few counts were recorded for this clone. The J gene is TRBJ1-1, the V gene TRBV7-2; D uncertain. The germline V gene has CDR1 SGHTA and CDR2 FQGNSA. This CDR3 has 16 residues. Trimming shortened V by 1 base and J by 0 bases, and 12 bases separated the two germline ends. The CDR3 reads CASSLGRLIMNTEAFF. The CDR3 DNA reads TGTGCCAGCAGCTTAGGGAGACTCATCATGAACACTGAAGCTTTCTTT. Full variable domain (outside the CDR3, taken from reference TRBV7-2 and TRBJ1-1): GAGVSQSPSNKVTEKGKDVELRCDPISGHTALYWYRQSLGQGLEFLIYFQGNSAPDKSGLPSDRFSAERTGGSVSTLTIQRTQQEDSAVYLCASSLGRLIMNTEAFFGQGTRLTVV.

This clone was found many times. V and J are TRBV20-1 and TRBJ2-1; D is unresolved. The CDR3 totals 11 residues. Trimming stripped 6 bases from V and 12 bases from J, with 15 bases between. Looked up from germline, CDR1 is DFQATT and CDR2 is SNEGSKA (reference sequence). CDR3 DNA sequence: TGCAGTGCGCACCTAGGTTCGGGGCAGTTCTTC. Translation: CSAHLGSGQFF.

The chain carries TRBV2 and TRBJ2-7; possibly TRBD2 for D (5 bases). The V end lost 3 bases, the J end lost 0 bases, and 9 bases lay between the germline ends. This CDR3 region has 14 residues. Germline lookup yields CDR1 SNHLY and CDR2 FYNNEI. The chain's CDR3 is CASSDLAFSYEQYF. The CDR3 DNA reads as TGTGCCAGCAGTGACTTAGCGTTCTCCTACGAGCAGTACTTC.

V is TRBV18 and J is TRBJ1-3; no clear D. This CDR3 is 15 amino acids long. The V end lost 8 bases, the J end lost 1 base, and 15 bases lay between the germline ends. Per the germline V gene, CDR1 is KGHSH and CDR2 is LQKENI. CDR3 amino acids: CASTSQVASGNTIYF. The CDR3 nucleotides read TGTGCCAGCACCTCCCAGGTCGCGTCTGGAAACACCATATATTTT.

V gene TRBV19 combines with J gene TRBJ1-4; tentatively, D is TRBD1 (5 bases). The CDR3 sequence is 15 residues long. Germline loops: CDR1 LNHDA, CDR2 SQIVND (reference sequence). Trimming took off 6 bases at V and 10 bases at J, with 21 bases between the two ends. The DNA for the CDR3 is TGTGCCAGTAGCCAGGTGGAGGGGATGGTTGGAAAACTGTTTTTT. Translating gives CASSQVEGMVGKLFF.

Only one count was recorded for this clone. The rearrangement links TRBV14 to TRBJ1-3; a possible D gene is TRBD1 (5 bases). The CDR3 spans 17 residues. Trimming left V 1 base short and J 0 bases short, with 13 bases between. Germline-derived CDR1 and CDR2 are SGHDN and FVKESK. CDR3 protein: CASSQVGRRGSGNTIYF. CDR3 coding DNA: TGTGCCAGCAGCCAAGTGGGGAGAAGGGGCTCTGGAAACACCATATATTTT.

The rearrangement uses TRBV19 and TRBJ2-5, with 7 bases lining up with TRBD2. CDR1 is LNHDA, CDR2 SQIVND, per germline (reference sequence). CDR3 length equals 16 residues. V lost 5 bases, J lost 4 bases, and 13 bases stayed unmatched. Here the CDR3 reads CASSSIREGEGETQYF. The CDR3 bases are TGTGCCAGTAGTTCAATTCGGGAAGGGGAGGGAGAGACCCAGTACTTC.

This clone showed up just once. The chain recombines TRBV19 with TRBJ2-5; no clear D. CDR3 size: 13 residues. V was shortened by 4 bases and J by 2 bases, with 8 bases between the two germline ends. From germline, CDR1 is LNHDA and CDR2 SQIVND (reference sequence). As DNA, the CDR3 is TGTGCCAGTAGTACGAGTAGGCAAGAGACCCAGTACTTC. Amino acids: CASSTSRQETQYF.

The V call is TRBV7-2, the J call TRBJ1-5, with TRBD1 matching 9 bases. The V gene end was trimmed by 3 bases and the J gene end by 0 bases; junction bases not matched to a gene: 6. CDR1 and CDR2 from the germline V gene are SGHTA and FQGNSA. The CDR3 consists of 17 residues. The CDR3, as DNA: TGTGCCAGCAGCTTCGGGACAGGGCGGTTTAGCAATCAGCCCCAGCATTTT. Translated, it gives CASSFGTGRFSNQPQHF.

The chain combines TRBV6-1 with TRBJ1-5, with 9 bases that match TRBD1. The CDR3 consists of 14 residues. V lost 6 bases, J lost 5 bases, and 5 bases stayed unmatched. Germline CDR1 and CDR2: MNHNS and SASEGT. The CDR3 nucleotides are TGTGCCAGCAGGGCGGGGACAGGGCATCAGCCCCAGCATTTT. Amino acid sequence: CASRAGTGHQPQHF.

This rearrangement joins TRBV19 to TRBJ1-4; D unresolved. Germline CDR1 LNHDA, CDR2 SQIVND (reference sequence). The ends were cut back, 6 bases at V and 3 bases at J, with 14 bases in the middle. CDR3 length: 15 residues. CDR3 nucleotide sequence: TGTGCCAGTAGCCCCGCCCGACCTCCTAATGAAAAACTGTTTTTT. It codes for CASSPARPPNEKLFF.

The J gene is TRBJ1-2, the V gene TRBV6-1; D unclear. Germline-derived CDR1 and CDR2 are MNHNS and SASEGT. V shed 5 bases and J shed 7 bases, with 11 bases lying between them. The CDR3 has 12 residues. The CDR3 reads CASSPTTRGYTF. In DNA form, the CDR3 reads TGTGCCAGCAGTCCCACGACCCGTGGCTACACCTTC.

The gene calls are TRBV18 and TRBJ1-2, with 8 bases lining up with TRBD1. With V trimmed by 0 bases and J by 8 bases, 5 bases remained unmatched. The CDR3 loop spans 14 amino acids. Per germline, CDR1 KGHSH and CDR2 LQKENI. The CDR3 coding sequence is TGTGCCAGCTCACCACCGGGGACAGGCGGAGGCTACACCTTC. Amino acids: CASSPPGTGGGYTF.

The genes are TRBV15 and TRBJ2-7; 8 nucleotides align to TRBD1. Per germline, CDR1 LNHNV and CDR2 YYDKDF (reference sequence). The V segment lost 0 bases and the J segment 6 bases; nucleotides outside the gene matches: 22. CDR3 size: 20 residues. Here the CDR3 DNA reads TGTGCCACCAGCAGAGAAAACCTGACAGGGGAGCAGGTGTGGGCTAGCGAGCAGTACTTC. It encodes CATSRENLTGEQVWASEQYF.

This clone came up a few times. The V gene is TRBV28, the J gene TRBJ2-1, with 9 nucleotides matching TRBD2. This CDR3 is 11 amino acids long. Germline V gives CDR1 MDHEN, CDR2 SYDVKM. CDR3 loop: CVAGAASEQFF. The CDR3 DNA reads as TGTGTAGCGGGAGCGGCTAGTGAGCAGTTCTTC.

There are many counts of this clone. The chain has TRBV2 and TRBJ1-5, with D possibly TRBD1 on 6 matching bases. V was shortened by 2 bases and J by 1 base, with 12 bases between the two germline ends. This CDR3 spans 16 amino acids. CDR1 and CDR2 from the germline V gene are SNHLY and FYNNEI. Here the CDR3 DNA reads TGTGCCAGCAGTGAATATGGGGGGGCGAGCAATCAGCCCCAGCATTTT. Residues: CASSEYGGASNQPQHF.

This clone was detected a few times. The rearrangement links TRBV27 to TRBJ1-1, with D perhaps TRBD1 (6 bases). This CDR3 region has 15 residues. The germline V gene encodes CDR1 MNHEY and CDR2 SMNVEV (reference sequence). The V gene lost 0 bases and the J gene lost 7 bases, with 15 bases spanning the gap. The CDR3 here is CASSLSFWGGGEAFF. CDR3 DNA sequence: TGTGCCAGCAGTTTATCGTTCTGGGGGGGCGGTGAAGCTTTCTTT.

The CDR3 DNA sequence: TGTGCCAGCAGTATGGACGGAACCTACAATGAGCAGTTCTTC. It yields the protein CASSMDGTYNEQFF. This chain joins TRBV2 and TRBJ2-1; the D is unclear. Germline V gives CDR1 SNHLY, CDR2 FYNNEI. CDR3 length equals 14 residues. Trimming removed 5 bases from V and 2 bases from J, with 10 bases in between.

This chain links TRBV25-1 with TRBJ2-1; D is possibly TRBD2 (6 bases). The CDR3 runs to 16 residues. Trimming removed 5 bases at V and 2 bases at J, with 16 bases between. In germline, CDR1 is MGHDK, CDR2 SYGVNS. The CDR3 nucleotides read TGTGCCAGCAGTCGCCCGTTGGCGGGAACCTACAATGAGCAGTTCTTC. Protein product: CASSRPLAGTYNEQFF. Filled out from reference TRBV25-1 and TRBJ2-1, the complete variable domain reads EADIYQTPRYLVIGTGKKITLECSQTMGHDKMYWYQQDPGMELHLIHYSYGVNSTEKGDLSSESTVSRIRTEHFPLTLESARPSHTSQYLCASSRPLAGTYNEQFFGPGTRLTVL.

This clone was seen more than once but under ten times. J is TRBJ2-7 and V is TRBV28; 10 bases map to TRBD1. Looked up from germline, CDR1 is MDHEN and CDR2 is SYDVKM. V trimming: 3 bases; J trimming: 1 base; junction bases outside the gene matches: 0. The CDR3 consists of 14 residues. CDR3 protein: CASSLDRGSYEQYF. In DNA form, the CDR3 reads TGTGCCAGCAGTTTGGACAGGGGGTCCTACGAGCAGTACTTC.

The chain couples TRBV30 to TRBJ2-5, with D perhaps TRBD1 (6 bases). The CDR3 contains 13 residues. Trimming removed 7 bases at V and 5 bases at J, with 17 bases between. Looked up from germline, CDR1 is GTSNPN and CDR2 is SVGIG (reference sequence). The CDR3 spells CASTQGGQETQYF. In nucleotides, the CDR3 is TGTGCCTCCACACAGGGTGGGCAGGAGACCCAGTACTTC. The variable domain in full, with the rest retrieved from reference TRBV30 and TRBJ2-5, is SQTIHQWPATLVQPVGSPLSLECTVEGTSNPNLYWYRQAAGRGLQLLFYSVGIGQISSEVPQNLSASRPQDRQFILSSKKLLLSDSGFYLCASTQGGQETQYFGPGTRLLVL.

CDR3 in DNA: TGTGCCAGCAGTGAACTACAGGGGGCTGGTAATGAAAAACTGTTTTTT. It yields the protein CASSELQGAGNEKLFF. This chain connects TRBV2 to TRBJ1-4; TRBD1 aligns across 9 bases. Germline CDR1 is SNHLY and CDR2 is FYNNEI. This CDR3 has 16 amino acids. The J segment lost 4 bases and the V segment lost 2 bases, leaving 5 bases of the junction unmatched.

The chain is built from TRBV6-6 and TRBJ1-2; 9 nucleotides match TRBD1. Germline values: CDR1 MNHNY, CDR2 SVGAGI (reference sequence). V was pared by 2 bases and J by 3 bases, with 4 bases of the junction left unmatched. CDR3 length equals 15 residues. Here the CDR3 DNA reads TGTGCCAGCAGTTACCGGACAGGGGTAGACTATGGCTACACCTTC. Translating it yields CASSYRTGVDYGYTF.

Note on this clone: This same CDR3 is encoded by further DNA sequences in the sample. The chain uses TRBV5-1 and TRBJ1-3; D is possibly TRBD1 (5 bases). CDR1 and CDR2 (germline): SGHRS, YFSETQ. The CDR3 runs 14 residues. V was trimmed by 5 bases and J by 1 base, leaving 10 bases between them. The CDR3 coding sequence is TGCGCCAGCAGTCAGGGAACTTCTGGAAACACCATATATTTT. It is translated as CASSQGTSGNTIYF.

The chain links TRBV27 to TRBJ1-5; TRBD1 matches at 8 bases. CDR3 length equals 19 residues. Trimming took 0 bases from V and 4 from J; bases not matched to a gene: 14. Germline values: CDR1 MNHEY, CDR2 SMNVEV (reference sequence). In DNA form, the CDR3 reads TGTGCCAGCAGTTTATCTTCCCGCGGACAGGGAGGTTGGAATCAGCCCCAGCATTTT. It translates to CASSLSSRGQGGWNQPQHF.